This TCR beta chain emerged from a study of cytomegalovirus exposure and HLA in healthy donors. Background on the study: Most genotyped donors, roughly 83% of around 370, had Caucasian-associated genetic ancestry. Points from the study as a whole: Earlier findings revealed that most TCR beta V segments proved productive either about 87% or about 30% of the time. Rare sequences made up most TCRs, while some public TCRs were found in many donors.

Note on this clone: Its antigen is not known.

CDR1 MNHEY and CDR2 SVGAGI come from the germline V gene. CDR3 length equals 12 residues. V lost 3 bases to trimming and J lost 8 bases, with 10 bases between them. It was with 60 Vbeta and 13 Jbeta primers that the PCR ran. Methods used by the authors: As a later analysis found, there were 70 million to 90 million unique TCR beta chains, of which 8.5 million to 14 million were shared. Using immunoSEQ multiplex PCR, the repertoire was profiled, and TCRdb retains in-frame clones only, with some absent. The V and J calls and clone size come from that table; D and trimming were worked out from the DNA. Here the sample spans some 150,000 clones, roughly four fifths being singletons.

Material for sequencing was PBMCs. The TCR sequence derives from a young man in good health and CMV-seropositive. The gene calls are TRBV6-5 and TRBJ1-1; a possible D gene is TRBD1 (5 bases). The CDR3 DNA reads TGTGCCAGCAGTTATAATCGGGGGGAAGCTTTCTTT. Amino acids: CASSYNRGEAFF.